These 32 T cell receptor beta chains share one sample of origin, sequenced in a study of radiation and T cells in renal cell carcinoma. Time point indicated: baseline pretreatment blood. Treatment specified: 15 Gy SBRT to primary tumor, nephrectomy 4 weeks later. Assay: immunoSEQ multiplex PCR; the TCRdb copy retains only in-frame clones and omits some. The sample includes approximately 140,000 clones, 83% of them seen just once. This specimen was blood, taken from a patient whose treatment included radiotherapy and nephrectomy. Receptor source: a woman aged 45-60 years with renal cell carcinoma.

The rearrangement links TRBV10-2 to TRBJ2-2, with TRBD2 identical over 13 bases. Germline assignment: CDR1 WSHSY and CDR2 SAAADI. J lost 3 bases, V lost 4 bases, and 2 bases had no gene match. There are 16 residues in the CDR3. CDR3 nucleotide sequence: TGCGCCAGCAGTGGGGGACTAGCGGGGCACACCGGGGAGCTGTTTTTT. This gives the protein CASSGGLAGHTGELFF.

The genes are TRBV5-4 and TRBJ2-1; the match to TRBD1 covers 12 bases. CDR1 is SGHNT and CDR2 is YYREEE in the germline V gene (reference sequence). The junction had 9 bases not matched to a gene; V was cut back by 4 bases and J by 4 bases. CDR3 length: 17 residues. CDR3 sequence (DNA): TGTGCCAGCAGCGCCGGGACAGGGGGCAATTCATACAATGAGCAGTTCTTC. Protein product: CASSAGTGGNSYNEQFF.

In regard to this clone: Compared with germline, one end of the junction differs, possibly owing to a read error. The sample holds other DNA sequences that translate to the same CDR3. The CDR3: CASSMGPLSSSYEQYF. In nucleotides, the CDR3 is TGTGCTAGTAGTATGGGGCCCCTCTCGAGCTCCTACGAGCAGTACTTC. The chain links TRBV19 to TRBJ2-7; maybe TRBD1 (5 bases). The germline gives CDR1 LNHDA, CDR2 SQIVND (reference sequence). The CDR3 spans 16 residues.

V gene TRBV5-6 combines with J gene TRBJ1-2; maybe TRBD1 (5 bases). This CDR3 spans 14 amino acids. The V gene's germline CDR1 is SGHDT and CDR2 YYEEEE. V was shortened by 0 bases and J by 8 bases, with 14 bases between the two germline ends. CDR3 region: CASSLVEKGRGYTF. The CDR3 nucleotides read TGTGCCAGCAGCTTGGTCGAAAAGGGACGAGGCTACACCTTC.

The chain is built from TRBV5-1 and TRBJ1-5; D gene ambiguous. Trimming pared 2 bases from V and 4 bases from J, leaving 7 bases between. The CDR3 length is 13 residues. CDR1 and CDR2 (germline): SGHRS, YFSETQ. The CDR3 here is CASSFSENQPQHF. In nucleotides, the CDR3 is TGCGCCAGCAGCTTTAGCGAGAATCAGCCCCAGCATTTT.

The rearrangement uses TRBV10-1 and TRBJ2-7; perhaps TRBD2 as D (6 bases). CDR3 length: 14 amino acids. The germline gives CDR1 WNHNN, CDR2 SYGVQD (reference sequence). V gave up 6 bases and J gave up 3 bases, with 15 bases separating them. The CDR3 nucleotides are TGCGCCAGCAGCCCGGGGGTACCTAACTACGAGCAGTACTTC. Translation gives CASSPGVPNYEQYF.

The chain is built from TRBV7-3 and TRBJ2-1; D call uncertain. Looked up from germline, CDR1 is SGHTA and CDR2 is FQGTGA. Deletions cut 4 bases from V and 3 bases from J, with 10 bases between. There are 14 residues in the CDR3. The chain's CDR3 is CASSSSTGYNEQFF. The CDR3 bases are TGTGCCAGCAGCTCCTCTACTGGCTACAATGAGCAGTTCTTC. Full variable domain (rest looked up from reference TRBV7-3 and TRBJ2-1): GAGVSQTPSNKVTEKGKYVELRCDPISGHTALYWYRQSLGQGPEFLIYFQGTGAADDSGLPNDRFFAVRPEGSVSTLKIQRTERGDSAVYLCASSSSTGYNEQFFGPGTRLTVL.

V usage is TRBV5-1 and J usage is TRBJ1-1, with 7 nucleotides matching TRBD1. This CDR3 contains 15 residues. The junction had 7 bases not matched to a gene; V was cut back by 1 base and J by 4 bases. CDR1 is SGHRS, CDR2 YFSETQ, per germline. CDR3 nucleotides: TGCGCCAGCAGCTTGATGAGGGGGCCGGGCACTGAAGCTTTCTTT. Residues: CASSLMRGPGTEAFF.

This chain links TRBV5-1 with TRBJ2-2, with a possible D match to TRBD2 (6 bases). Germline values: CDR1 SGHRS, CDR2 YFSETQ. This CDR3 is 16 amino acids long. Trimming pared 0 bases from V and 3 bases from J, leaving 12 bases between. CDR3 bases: TGCGCCAGCAGCTTGGTGGCGGGGCCGTACACCGGGGAGCTGTTTTTT. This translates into CASSLVAGPYTGELFF.

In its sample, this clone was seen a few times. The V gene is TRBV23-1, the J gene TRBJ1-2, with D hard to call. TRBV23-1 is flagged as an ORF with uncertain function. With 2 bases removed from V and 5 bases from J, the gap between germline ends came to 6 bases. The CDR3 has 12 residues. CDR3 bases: TGCGCCAGCAGTCAACGGGGATATGGCTACACCTTC. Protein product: CASSQRGYGYTF.

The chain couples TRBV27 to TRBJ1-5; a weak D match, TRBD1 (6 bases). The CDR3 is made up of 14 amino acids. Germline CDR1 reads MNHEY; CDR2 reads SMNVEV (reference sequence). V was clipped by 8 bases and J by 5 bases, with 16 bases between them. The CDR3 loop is CASASRGPHQPQHF. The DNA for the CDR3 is TGTGCCAGCGCAAGCAGGGGTCCGCATCAGCCCCAGCATTTT.

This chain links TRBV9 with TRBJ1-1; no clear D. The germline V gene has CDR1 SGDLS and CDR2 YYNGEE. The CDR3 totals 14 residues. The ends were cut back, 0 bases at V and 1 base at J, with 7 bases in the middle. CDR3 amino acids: CASSVVNRNTEAFF. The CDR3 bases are TGTGCCAGCAGCGTAGTAAACAGGAACACTGAAGCTTTCTTT.

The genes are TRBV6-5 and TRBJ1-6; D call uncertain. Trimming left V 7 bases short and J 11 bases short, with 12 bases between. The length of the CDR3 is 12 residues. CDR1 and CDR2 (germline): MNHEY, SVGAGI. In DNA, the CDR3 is TGTGCCAGCATGGGGTTCAATCCACCCCTCCACTTT. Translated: CASMGFNPPLHF.

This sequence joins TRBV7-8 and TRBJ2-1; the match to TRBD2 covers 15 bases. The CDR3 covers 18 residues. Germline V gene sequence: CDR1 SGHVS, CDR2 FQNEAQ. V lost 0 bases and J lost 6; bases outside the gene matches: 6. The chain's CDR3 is CASSLARTSGRVSNEQFF. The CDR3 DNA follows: TGTGCCAGCAGCTTAGCGCGGACTAGCGGGAGGGTGAGCAATGAGCAGTTCTTC. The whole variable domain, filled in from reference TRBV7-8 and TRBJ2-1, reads GAGVSQSPRYKVAKRGQDVALRCDPISGHVSLFWYQQALGQGPEFLTYFQNEAQLDKSGLPSDRFFAERPEGSVSTLKIQRTQQEDSAVYLCASSLARTSGRVSNEQFFGPGTRLTVL.

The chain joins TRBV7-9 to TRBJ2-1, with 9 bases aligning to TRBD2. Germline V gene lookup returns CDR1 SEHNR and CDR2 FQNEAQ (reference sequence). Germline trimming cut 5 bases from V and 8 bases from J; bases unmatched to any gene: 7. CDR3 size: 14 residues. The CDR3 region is CASSEAGGPYEQFF. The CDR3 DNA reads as TGTGCCAGCAGCGAGGCGGGAGGGCCCTATGAGCAGTTCTTC.

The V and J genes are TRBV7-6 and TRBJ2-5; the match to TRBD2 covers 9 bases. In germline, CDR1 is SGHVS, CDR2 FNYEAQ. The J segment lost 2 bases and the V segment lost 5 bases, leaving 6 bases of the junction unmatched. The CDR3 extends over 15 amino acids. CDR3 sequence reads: CASSMPAGGQETQYF. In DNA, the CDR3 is TGTGCCAGCAGCATGCCAGCGGGAGGTCAAGAGACCCAGTACTTC.

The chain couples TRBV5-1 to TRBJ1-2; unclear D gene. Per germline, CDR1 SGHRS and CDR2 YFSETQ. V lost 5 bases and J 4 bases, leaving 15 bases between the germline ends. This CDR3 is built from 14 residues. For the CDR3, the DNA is TGCGCCAGCAGTGAACGGTCCGGAGGCTATGGCTACACCTTC. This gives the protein CASSERSGGYGYTF.

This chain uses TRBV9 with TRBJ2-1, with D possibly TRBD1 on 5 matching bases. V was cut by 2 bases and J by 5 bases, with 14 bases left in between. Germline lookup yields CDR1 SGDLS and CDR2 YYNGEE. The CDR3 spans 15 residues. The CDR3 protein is CASSVRTQLNNEQFF. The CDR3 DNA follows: TGTGCCAGCAGCGTGAGGACACAATTGAACAATGAGCAGTTCTTC.

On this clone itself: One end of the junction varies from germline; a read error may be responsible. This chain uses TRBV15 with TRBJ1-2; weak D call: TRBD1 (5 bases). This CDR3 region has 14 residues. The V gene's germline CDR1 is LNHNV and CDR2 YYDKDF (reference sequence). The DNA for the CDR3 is TGTGCCACCAGCGGAGATTTCGGGGACCGCGGCTACACCTTC. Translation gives CATSGDFGDRGYTF.

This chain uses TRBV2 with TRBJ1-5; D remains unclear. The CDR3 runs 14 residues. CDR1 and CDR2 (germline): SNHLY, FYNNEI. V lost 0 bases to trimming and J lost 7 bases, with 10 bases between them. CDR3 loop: CASSEAKGYQPQHF. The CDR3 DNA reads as TGTGCCAGCAGTGAAGCAAAAGGCTACCAGCCCCAGCATTTT.

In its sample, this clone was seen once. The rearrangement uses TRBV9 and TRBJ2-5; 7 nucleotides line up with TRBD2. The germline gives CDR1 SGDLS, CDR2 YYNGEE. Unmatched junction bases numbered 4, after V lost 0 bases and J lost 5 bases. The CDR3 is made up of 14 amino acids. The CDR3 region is CASSVDLAVETQYF. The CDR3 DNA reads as TGTGCCAGCAGCGTAGACCTAGCGGTGGAGACCCAGTACTTC.

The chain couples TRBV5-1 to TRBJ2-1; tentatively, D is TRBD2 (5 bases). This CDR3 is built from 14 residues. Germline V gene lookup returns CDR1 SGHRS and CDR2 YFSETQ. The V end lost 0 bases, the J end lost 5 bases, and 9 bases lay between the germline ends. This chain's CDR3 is CASSLESSNNEQFF. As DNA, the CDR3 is TGCGCCAGCAGCTTGGAATCTAGCAACAATGAGCAGTTCTTC.

CDR3 coding DNA: TGTGCCAGCGGACACCTAACAGGGGGCCTTGTTGTTGTCTACGAGCAGTACTTC. It specifies CASGHLTGGLVVVYEQYF. V gene TRBV27 combines with J gene TRBJ2-7, with 9 positions matching TRBD1. Trimming cost V 8 bases and J 3 bases; bases outside gene matches: 20. This CDR3 region has 18 residues. Germline lookup yields CDR1 MNHEY and CDR2 SMNVEV (reference sequence).

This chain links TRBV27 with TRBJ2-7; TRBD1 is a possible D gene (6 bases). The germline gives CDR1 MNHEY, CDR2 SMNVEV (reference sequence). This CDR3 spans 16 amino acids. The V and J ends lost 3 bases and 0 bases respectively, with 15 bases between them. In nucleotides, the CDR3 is TGTGCCAGCAGTTTCGACAGGTCCCTAAGCTCCTACGAGCAGTACTTC. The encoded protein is CASSFDRSLSSYEQYF.

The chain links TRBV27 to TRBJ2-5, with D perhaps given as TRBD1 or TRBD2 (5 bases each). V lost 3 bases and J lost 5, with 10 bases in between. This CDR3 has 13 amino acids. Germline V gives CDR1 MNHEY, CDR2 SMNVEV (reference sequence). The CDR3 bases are TGTGCCAGCAGTTTTGAGGGGCTGGAGACCCAGTACTTC. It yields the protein CASSFEGLETQYF.

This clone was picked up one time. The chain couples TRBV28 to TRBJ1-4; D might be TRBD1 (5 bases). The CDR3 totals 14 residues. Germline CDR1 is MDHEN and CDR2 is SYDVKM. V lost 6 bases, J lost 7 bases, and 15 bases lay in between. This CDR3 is CASSQSAGPEKLFF. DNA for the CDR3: TGTGCCAGCAGCCAATCCGCGGGGCCTGAAAAACTGTTTTTT.

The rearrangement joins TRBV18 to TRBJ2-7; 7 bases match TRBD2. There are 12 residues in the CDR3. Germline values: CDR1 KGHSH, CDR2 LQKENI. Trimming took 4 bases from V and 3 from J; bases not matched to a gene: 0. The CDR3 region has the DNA TGTGCCAGCTCACGGGACTACTACGAGCAGTACTTC. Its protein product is CASSRDYYEQYF.

Here the CDR3 reads CASSVEGAGANVLTF. CDR3 nucleotide sequence: TGTGCCAGCAGCGTAGAAGGGGCTGGGGCCAACGTCCTGACTTTC. The V gene is TRBV9, the J gene TRBJ2-6, with a tentative D call TRBD1 (5 bases). The CDR3 has 15 amino acids. Germline V gives CDR1 SGDLS, CDR2 YYNGEE. Trimming took 0 bases from V and 2 from J, leaving 6 bases between them.

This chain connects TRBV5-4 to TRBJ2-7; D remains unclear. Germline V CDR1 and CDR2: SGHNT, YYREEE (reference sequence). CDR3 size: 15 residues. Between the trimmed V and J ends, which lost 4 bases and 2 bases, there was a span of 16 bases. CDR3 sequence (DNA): TGTGCCAGCAGCAAGACGCTGAGTGCAACCTACGAGCAGTACTTC. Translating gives CASSKTLSATYEQYF.

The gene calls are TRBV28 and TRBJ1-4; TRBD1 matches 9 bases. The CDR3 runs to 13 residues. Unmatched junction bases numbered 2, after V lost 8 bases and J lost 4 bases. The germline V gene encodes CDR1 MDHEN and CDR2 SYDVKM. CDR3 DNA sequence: TGTGCCAGCGGGGACAGGGTTAATGAAAAACTGTTTTTT. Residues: CASGDRVNEKLFF.

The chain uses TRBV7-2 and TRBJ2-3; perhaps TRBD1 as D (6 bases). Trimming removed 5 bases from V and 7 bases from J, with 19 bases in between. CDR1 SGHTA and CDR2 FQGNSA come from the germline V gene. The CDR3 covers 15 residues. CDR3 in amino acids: CASSPSSGTGYTQYF. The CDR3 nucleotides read TGTGCCAGCAGCCCCTCCTCAGGTACAGGGTATACGCAGTATTTT.

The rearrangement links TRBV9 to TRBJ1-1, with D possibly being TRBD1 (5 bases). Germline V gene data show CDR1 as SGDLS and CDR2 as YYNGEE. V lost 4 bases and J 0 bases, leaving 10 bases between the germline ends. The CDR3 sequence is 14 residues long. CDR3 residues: CASSKTGLNTEAFF. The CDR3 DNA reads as TGTGCCAGCAGCAAAACAGGTTTGAACACTGAAGCTTTCTTT.